One TCR beta chain is described in this entry. Its cognate antigen is unknown. CDR3 length equals 14 residues. V lost 0 bases, J lost 6 bases, and 12 bases lay in between. Germline CDR1 reads SGHRS; CDR2 reads YFSETQ. The source of the sample is a study of T cell responses to AZD1222 COVID-19 vaccine. Overall study results and limits: Possibly, clonal diversity was underestimated; donors were largely white British and included more females. Unmutated regions of variants are reportedly targeted by nearly half of spike-specific TCRs. Increased Spike-specific TCR breadth and depth were observed after two AZD1222 doses.

Clones were read by immunoSEQ multiplex PCR, and TCRdb kept only the in-frame ones, dropping some. The sample has 95,000 to 150,000 clones, 85% to 90% seen once. The V call is TRBV5-1, the J call TRBJ1-1; D ambiguous. Here the sequenced sample was peripheral blood, taken 28 days after the second AZD1222 dose. This receptor was obtained from an adult who received the AZD1222 COVID-19 vaccine. As DNA, the CDR3 is TGCGCCAGCAGCTTGGGCAGCCCGAGGGCTGAAGCTTTCTTT. Protein sequence: CASSLGSPRAEAFF.